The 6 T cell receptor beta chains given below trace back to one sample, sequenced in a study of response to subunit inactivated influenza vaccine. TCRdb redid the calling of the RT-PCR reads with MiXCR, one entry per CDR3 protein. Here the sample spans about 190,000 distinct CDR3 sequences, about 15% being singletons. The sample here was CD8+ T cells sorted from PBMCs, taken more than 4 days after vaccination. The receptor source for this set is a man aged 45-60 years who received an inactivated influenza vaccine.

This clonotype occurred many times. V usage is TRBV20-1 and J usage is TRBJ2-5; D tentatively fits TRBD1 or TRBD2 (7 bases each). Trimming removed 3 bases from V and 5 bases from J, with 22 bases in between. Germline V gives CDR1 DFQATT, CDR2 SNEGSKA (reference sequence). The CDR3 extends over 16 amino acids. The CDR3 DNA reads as TGCAGTGCTAGTCGAGGGGGAGGGGGCTCTTTGGAGACCCAGTACTTC. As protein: CSASRGGGGSLETQYF.

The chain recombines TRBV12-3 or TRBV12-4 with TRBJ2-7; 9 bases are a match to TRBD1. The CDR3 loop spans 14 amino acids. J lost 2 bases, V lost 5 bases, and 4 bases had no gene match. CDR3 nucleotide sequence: TGTGCCAGCAGTAAAACAGGGGGCACCTACGAGCAGTACTTC. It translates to CASSKTGGTYEQYF.

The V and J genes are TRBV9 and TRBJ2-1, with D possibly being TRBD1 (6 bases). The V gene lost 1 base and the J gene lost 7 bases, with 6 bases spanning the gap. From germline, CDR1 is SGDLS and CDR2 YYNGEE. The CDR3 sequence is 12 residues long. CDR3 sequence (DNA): TGTGCCAGCAGCGTAACAGGGAATGAGCAGTTCTTC. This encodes CASSVTGNEQFF.

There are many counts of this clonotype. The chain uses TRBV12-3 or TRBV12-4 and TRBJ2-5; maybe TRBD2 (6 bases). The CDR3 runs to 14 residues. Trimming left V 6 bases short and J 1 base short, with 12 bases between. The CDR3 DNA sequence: TGTGCCAGCAGCCCCCTAGCGCCCCAAGAGACCCAGTACTTC. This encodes CASSPLAPQETQYF.

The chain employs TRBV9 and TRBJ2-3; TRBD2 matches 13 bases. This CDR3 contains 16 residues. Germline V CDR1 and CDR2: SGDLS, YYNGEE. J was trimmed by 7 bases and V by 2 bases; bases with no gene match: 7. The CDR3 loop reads CASSVGLAGVTNTQYF. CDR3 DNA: TGTGCCAGCAGCGTCGGACTAGCGGGAGTAACAAATACGCAGTATTTT.

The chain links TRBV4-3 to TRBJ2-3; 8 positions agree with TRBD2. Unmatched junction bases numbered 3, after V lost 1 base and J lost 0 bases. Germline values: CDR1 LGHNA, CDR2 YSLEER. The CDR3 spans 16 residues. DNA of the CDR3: TGCGCCAGCAGCCAAGGGGTAGCGGGGAGCACAGATACGCAGTATTTT. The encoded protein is CASSQGVAGSTDTQYF.